The 3 T cell receptor beta chains listed next were all sequenced from one sample in a study of blood T cell repertoires in COVID-19. The repertoire was sequenced with immunoSEQ multiplex PCR; TCRdb's copy has only in-frame clones and lacks some. The repertoire holds 200,000 to 250,000 clones, with approximately 80% as singletons. The sequencing input was peripheral blood. The receptors stem from a human donor in a cohort sampled during active COVID-19.

The V and J genes are TRBV13 and TRBJ2-1; weak D call: TRBD1 (5 bases). The CDR3 runs 11 residues. The V end lost 5 bases, the J end lost 12 bases, and 11 bases lay between the germline ends. Germline values: CDR1 PRHDT, CDR2 FYEKMQ (reference sequence). The DNA of the CDR3 is TGTGCCAGCAGCAGTACCAGGGTGCAGTTCTTC. Its translation is CASSSTRVQFF.

The chain links TRBV6-4 to TRBJ1-6; 8 nucleotides line up with TRBD1. Losses at the gene ends were 8 bases for V and 7 bases for J; bases not matched to a gene: 7. There are 14 residues in the CDR3. Germline CDR1 and CDR2: MRHNA and SNTAGT. The CDR3 sequence is CASGSGTGNSPLHF. In DNA form, the CDR3 reads TGTGCCAGCGGATCCGGGACAGGAAATTCACCCCTCCACTTT.

V usage is TRBV11-2 and J usage is TRBJ2-7; D may be TRBD1 (5 bases). Per germline, CDR1 SGHAT and CDR2 FQNNGV. The CDR3 loop spans 16 amino acids. Trimming took 4 bases from V and 2 from J, leaving 18 bases between them. The CDR3 here is CASSSIRVGPAYEQYF. The DNA for the CDR3 is TGTGCCAGCAGCTCAATAAGGGTGGGGCCAGCCTACGAGCAGTACTTC.